The table lists the clone carrying this T cell receptor (beta chain) with a few counts. The data were obtained in a study of beta chain features in type 1 diabetes. The CDR3 is 14 residues long. V shed 4 bases and J 5 bases; nucleotides not matched to a gene: 5. The V gene's germline CDR1 is SGHRS and CDR2 YFSETQ. Reverse transcribing all isolated RNA meant expressed TCRB transcripts were sequenced. Assay: immunoSEQ multiplex PCR; the TCRdb copy retains only in-frame clones and omits some. The sample lists roughly 330,000 clones, 11% occurring once. The V and J genes are TRBV5-1 and TRBJ2-2; TRBD1 aligns across 7 bases. Input material: naive CD4+ T cells from blood. This receptor was taken from a woman aged 25 to 45 in good health. The CDR3 nucleotides read TGCGCCAGCAGCCAAGCGGACAGGACCGGGGAGCTGTTTTTT. This translates into CASSQADRTGELFF. Combining the CDR3 with reference TRBV5-1 and TRBJ2-2 gives the whole variable domain KAGVTQTPRYLIKTRGQQVTLSCSPISGHRSVSWYQQTPGQGLQFLFEYFSETQRNKGNFPGRFSGRQFSNSRSEMNVSTLELGDSALYLCASSQADRTGELFFGEGSRLTVL.